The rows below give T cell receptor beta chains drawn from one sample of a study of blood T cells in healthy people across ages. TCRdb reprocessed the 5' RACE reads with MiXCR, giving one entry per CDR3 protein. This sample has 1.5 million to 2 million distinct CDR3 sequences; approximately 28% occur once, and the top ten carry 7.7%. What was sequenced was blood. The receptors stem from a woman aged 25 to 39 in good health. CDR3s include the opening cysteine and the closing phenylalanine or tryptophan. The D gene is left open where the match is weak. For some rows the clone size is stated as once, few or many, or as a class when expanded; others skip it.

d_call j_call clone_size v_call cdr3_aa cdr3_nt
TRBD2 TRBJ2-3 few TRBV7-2 CASSSHTSGRAVTQYF TGTGCCAGCAGCTCACACACTAGCGGGAGGGCGGTTACGCAGTATTTT
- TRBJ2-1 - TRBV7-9 CASSSRIGLPNEQFF TGTGCCAGCAGCTCAAGAATCGGACTGCCCAATGAGCAGTTCTTC
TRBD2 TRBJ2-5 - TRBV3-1 CASSHSGAPGTQYF TGTGCCAGCAGCCATAGCGGGGCCCCGGGGACCCAGTACTTC
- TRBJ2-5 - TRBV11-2 CASSLDPSSRTQYF TGTGCCAGCAGCTTAGATCCCTCGTCGAGGACCCAGTACTTC
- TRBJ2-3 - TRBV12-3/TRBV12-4 CASSSRTPTDTQYF TGTGCCAGCAGTTCGCGGACCCCCACAGATACGCAGTATTTT
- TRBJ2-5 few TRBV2 CASSDWNSGETQYF TGTGCCAGCAGTGACTGGAACTCAGGGGAGACCCAGTACTTC
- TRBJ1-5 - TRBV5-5 CASSLSSGLNNQPQHF TGTGCCAGCAGCTTGAGTTCCGGCTTGAACAATCAGCCCCAGCATTTT
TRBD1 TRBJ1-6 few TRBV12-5 CASGLVATGNNSPLHF TGTGCTAGTGGTTTGGTTGCGACAGGGAATAATTCACCCCTCCACTTT
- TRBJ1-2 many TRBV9 CASSAYNVNYGYTF TGTGCCAGCAGCGCGTACAATGTGAACTATGGCTACACCTTC
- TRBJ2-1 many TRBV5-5 CASTQLHSYNEQFF TGTGCCAGCACCCAACTTCACTCCTACAATGAGCAGTTCTTC